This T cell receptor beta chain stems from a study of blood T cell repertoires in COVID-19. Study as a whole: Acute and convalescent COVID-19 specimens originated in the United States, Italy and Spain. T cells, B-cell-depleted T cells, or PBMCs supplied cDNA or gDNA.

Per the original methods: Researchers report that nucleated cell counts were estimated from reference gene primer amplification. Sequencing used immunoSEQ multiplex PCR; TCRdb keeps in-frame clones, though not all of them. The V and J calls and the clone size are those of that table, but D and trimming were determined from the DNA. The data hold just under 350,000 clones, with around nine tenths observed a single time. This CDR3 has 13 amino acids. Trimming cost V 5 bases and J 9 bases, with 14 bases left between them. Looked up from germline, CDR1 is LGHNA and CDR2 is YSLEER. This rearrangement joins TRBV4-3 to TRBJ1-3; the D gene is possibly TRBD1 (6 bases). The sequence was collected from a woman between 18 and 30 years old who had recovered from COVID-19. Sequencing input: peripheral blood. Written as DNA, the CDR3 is TGCGCCAGCAGCGCCCGGGGGGCTGGCACCATATATTTT. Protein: CASSARGAGTIYF.